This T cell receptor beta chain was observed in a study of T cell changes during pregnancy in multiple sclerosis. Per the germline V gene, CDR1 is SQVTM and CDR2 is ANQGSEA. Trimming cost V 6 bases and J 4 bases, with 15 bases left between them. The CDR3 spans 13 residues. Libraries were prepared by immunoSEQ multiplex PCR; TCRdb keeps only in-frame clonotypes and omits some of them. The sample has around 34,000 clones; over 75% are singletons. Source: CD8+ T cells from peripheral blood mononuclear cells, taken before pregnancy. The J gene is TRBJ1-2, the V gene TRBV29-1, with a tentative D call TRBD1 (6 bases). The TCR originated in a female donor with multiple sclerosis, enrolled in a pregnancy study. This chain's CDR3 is CSVTGGATYGYTF. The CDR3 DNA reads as TGCAGCGTAACCGGGGGGGCCACCTATGGCTACACCTTC.